This T cell receptor (beta chain) comes out of a study of blood T cell repertoires in COVID-19 (dated by TCRdb to the early 2020s). About the investigation overall: Samples covering the acute and convalescent phases of COVID-19 were provided by collaborators in the United States, Italy and Spain. Deeply sampled blood TCRbeta repertoires from subjects exposed to, actively infected with, or recovered from COVID-19 were included in the dataset. The prospective study material was composed of cDNA or gDNA derived from T cells, B-cell-depleted T cells, or PBMCs. The samples were drawn from the first 160 participants of the ongoing ImmuneRACE study and from 950 to 1,500 subjects provided by 6 global collaborators. A freely available public database, intended as a resource for researchers studying the immune response to SARS-CoV-2, is where the repertoires were released. Where available, HLA class I and class II types were obtained from metadata supplied by the sample provider rather than from assay-based typing. The sample metadata nearly always contained a de-identified subject ID, COVID-19 status, age in years and sex. Paper-wide results and their limitations: Clinical and demographic metadata were provided uncurated, with the amount varying by source and participant.

CDR1 and CDR2, per the germline V gene, are MNHEY and SVGEGT. V is clipped by 2 bases and J by 4 bases, and the sequence between their germline boundaries is 13 bases long. Including cysteine and phenylalanine, the CDR3 has 15 amino acids. Kept here is only the CDR3 DNA, which spans 45 bases and is read in frame from base 1. About this clone itself: Which antigen it targets is not known. Per-nucleotide qualities are absent, and no much larger clonotype sits a single base away.

Each collaborating institution followed its own protocols to collect whole blood in K2EDTA tubes. For TCRbeta analysis, collaborators shipped samples in one of three forms: frozen whole blood, isolated PBMCs, or DNA extracted from either of those sample types. TCRbeta CDR3 regions were amplified from genomic DNA using the immunoSEQ Assay, a bias-controlled multiplex PCR. Per the original workflow: The number of nucleated cells in each sample was estimated by amplification of reference gene primers within the assay. To quantify the absolute abundance of each unique TCRbeta CDR3 rearrangement, sequence reads were collapsed and filtered. Productive Simpson clonality was computed per sample as the square root of Simpson's diversity index over productive rearrangements. Here the immuneACCESS table is served through TCRdb, limited to in-frame sequences with V and J called. Missing clones are a known gap in these copies; in checked studies unresolved V genes cover under half, and the rest lacks a known reason. D and trimming were read from the DNA, whereas the V and J calls and clone size are those reported in that table. The sample data list 300,000 to 400,000 clones, and approximately 87% of these were observed just once. The top ten clones comprise roughly 4.1% of the sample.

The specimen sequenced was peripheral blood. This TCR was sampled from a woman between 50 and 59 years old with active or convalescent COVID-19. The sequence is built from TRBV6-2 or TRBV6-3 and TRBJ2-3; matching of 6 bases hints at TRBD2 as the D gene. This receptor carries the CDR3 CASSYLGASADTQYF. The DNA sequence is as follows: TGTGCCAGCAGTTACCTAGGGGCTAGCGCAGATACGCAGTATTTT.